This TCR beta chain appears in the sequencing data of a study of response to subunit inactivated influenza vaccine listed by TCRdb under 2018. Regarding the complete study: To follow how T cells responded to a trivalent subunit inactivated influenza vaccine, the researchers relied on deep quantitative profiling of the T cell receptor repertoire. General conclusions and limits of the study: The authors proposed that each seasonal influenza vaccination may bring in only a limited number of new T cells.

The method was RT-PCR. Sequenced on an Illumina HiSeq 2500. In-frame beta chains were kept once TCRdb had trimmed the public reads at Q25 with fastp and called clones with MiXCR. Entries that share a CDR3 protein sequence are merged under the most common genes and DNA. Here the sample has 800,000 or so distinct CDR3 sequences; about 20% occur a single time. 10% to 13% of the sample rests with the top ten. This clonotype was recorded a few times. Its target antigen remains unknown. Per-nucleotide qualities are absent, and no much larger clonotype sits a single base away. Reading from cysteine to phenylalanine, the CDR3 counts 13 amino acids. This entry keeps only the CDR3 DNA: 39 bases, framed from base 1. V is cut by 9 bases and J by 6 bases, and the space between the germline ends is 15 bases. The germline V gene yields KGHDR for CDR1 and SFDVKD for CDR2.

The material was PBMCs from blood, obtained about 5 days after vaccination. This chain joins TRBV24-1 to TRBJ2-3; tentative D gene TRBD2, with 6 bases matching. The sequence derives from a man in his forties or fifties who received an inactivated influenza vaccine. Donor details come from another sample of the same person, matched by shared clones. The CDR3 has the sequence CATGRGVGDTQYF. The nucleotides read TGTGCCACCGGGCGGGGAGTCGGGGATACGCAGTATTTT.